The 28 T cell receptor beta chains presented below share a single source sample, sequenced in a study of spatial heterogeneity in lung cancer. TCRdb re-derived calls from the 5' RACE reads in MiXCR, one entry per CDR3 protein. Here the sample spans around 23,000 distinct CDR3 sequences, around 3.2% being singletons. The time point here: sample taken at primary tumor resection. No cell sorting; template was whole RNA from tumor, lung tissue or PBMC. Sequenced here: PBMCs, sampled at surgery. The origin of the receptors is a female donor with early-stage non-small cell lung cancer.

This clonotype occurred many times. The chain has TRBV6-6 and TRBJ2-5; D gene uncertain. The germline CDR1 and CDR2 sequences are MNHNY and SVGAGI (reference sequence). The CDR3 loop spans 14 amino acids. V lost 2 bases to trimming and J lost 5 bases, with 12 bases between them. The CDR3 DNA is TGTGCCAGCAGTTACCGGCTTCCCTCTGAGACCCAGTACTTC. Translating it yields CASSYRLPSETQYF.

This clonotype was counted ten times or more. V is TRBV30 and J is TRBJ1-1; D remains unclear. In germline, CDR1 is GTSNPN, CDR2 SVGIG (reference sequence). Trimming stripped 2 bases from V and 0 bases from J, with 7 bases between. The CDR3 has 13 residues. CDR3 residues: CAWSLLVNTEAFF. CDR3 bases: TGTGCCTGGAGTTTACTCGTGAACACTGAAGCTTTCTTT.

This clonotype was seen ten or more times. The rearrangement uses TRBV28 and TRBJ2-4; D call uncertain. Trimming pared 3 bases from V and 6 bases from J, leaving 3 bases between. Germline values: CDR1 MDHEN, CDR2 SYDVKM. The CDR3 extends over 11 amino acids. The CDR3 bases are TGTGCCAGCAGTTTTGGAAACATTCAGTACTTC. This codes for CASSFGNIQYF.

The sample holds many counts of this clonotype. This chain connects TRBV27 to TRBJ1-1; tentative D call: TRBD1 (6 bases). Per germline, CDR1 MNHEY and CDR2 SMNVEV (reference sequence). This CDR3 comprises 12 residues. Deletions cut 10 bases from V and 4 bases from J, with 13 bases between. CDR3 nucleotides: TGTGCCACCGGGTGGGGGGCCACTGAAGCTTTCTTT. Translated: CATGWGATEAFF.

This clonotype has at least ten counts. This rearrangement joins TRBV27 to TRBJ2-3; 12 bases line up with TRBD2. From germline, CDR1 is MNHEY and CDR2 SMNVEV (reference sequence). V was pared by 4 bases and J by 2 bases, with 4 bases of the junction left unmatched. The CDR3 loop spans 16 amino acids. CDR3 nucleotides: TGTGCCAGCAGTTCGAGGACTAGCGGGGACACAGATACGCAGTATTTT. Its protein is CASSSRTSGDTDTQYF.

This clonotype occurred many times. This may come from a read error, since a much larger clone is one base off. The chain joins TRBV4-1 to TRBJ2-1; 10 nucleotides line up with TRBD2. V gave up 7 bases and J gave up 5 bases; unmatched junction bases: 11. This CDR3 spans 16 amino acids. Per the germline V gene, CDR1 is MGHRA and CDR2 is YSYEKL. In DNA form, the CDR3 reads TGCGCCAGCAACCGAGTTACTAGCGGGAATAACAATGAGCAGTTCTTC. As protein: CASNRVTSGNNNEQFF.

Only a few counts were recorded for this clonotype. The chain uses TRBV6-2 or TRBV6-3 and TRBJ2-7; D is uncertain. Germline V CDR1 and CDR2: MNHEY, SVGEGT. V was trimmed by 5 bases and J by 2 bases, leaving 16 bases between them. This CDR3 is built from 15 residues. The CDR3 region has the DNA TGTGCCAGCAGTAAAAAGCGCCGGCTTACCTACGAGCAGTACTTC. Amino acids: CASSKKRRLTYEQYF.

This clonotype was observed at least ten times. This sequence joins TRBV11-2 and TRBJ2-1; D gene ambiguous. Germline V CDR1 and CDR2: SGHAT, FQNNGV. Trimming pared 5 bases from V and 4 bases from J, leaving 15 bases between. The CDR3 is 15 residues long. The CDR3, as DNA: TGTGCCAGCAGCCTCCTCGGCAGTCAGTACAATGAGCAGTTCTTC. Encoded protein: CASSLLGSQYNEQFF.

The table lists this clonotype with a few counts. The V and J genes are TRBV20-1 and TRBJ2-3; D call uncertain. Germline V gene lookup returns CDR1 DFQATT and CDR2 SNEGSKA (reference sequence). V lost 0 bases to trimming and J lost 0 bases, with 16 bases between them. There are 17 residues in the CDR3. The CDR3 loop is CSARDLSRTHSTDTQYF. DNA of the CDR3: TGCAGTGCTAGAGATCTCTCGCGGACCCATAGCACAGATACGCAGTATTTT.

This clonotype was recorded at least ten times. The chain is built from TRBV28 and TRBJ2-3; 7 nucleotides agree with TRBD1. Germline-derived CDR1 and CDR2 are MDHEN and SYDVKM. V dropped 5 bases and J dropped 6; count of bases not matched to a gene: 8. The CDR3 sequence is 14 residues long. Written as DNA, the CDR3 is TGTGCCAGCAGTCCCCCAGGGGGTTTGGATACGCAGTATTTT. Its protein is CASSPPGGLDTQYF.

This chain connects TRBV2 to TRBJ1-1, with D possibly being TRBD1 (6 bases). Per the germline V gene, CDR1 is SNHLY and CDR2 is FYNNEI. V lost 6 bases and J lost 3, with 11 bases in between. The CDR3 extends over 13 amino acids. The DNA for the CDR3 is TGTGCCAGCAGCATTACAGGGTACACTGAAGCTTTCTTT. Amino acids: CASSITGYTEAFF.

This clonotype was detected ten times or more. V is TRBV2 and J is TRBJ1-5, with 9 bases identical to TRBD1. Germline V lookup: CDR1 SNHLY, CDR2 FYNNEI. The CDR3 is 16 residues long. With V trimmed by 5 bases and J by 2 bases, 7 bases remained unmatched. CDR3 DNA: TGTGCCAGCAGTAGTAAGACAGGGGGAGGCAATCAGCCCCAGCATTTT. This codes for CASSSKTGGGNQPQHF.

This clonotype was counted at least ten times. The chain joins TRBV5-1 to TRBJ1-3; 8 nucleotides match TRBD1. J was trimmed by 4 bases and V by 4 bases; bases with no gene match: 4. In germline, CDR1 is SGHRS, CDR2 YFSETQ. CDR3 length: 14 residues. CDR3 DNA sequence: TGCGCCAGCAGCGAGGGGACAGGCGGAAACACCATATATTTT. This translates into CASSEGTGGNTIYF.

This clonotype came up many times. The V and J genes are TRBV20-1 and TRBJ2-5; D is unresolved. This CDR3 contains 12 residues. CDR1 is DFQATT and CDR2 is SNEGSKA in the germline V gene (reference sequence). The CDR3 DNA reads TGCAGGGTGACCCGGGACCAAGAGACCCAGTACTTC. As protein: CRVTRDQETQYF.

This clonotype was observed many times. The chain links TRBV28 to TRBJ2-3, with D perhaps being TRBD1 or TRBD2 (6 bases each). The V gene's germline CDR1 is MDHEN and CDR2 SYDVKM. The CDR3 contains 14 residues. Trimming cost V 7 bases and J 1 base, with 12 bases left between them. The CDR3 nucleotides are TGTGCCAGCATGGGGGGCGGGGGCACAGATACGCAGTATTTT. Translating it yields CASMGGGGTDTQYF. The variable domain in full, with the rest retrieved from reference TRBV28 and TRBJ2-3, is DVKVTQSSRYLVKRTGEKVFLECVQDMDHENMFWYRQDPGLGLRLIYFSYDVKMKEKGDIPEGYSVSREKKERFSLILESASTNQTSMYLCASMGGGGTDTQYFGPGTRLTVL.

This clonotype has at least ten counts. A much larger clone differs from this one at a single base, so this may be a read error. The rearrangement uses TRBV7-9 and TRBJ1-2; maybe TRBD1 (6 bases). The CDR3 contains 17 residues. The germline gives CDR1 SEHNR, CDR2 FQNEAQ (reference sequence). The V gene lost 0 bases and the J gene lost 4 bases, with 18 bases spanning the gap. CDR3 bases: TGTGCCAGCAGCTTAGCTGCTTCCCCCGGACAGATCTATGGCTACACCTTC. This sequence encodes CASSLAASPGQIYGYTF. Complete variable domain (other parts from reference TRBV7-9 and TRBJ1-2): DTGVSQNPRHKITKRGQNVTFRCDPISEHNRLYWYRQTLGQGPEFLTYFQNEAQLEKSRLLSDRFSAERPKGSFSTLEIQRTEQGDSAMYLCASSLAASPGQIYGYTFGSGTRLTVV.

This clonotype was detected ten times or more. This chain connects TRBV12-3 or TRBV12-4 to TRBJ2-1; D call uncertain. This CDR3 contains 12 residues. V was pared by 2 bases and J by 8 bases, with 7 bases between. The CDR3 sequence is CASSLLTDEQFF. The CDR3 DNA sequence: TGTGCCAGCAGTTTACTGACGGATGAGCAGTTCTTC.

This clonotype was seen repeatedly, ten times or more. The chain's CDR3 is CASSGRAFQPQHF. Written as DNA, the CDR3 is TGTGCCAGCAGTGGAAGGGCTTTCCAGCCCCAGCATTTT. The rearrangement links TRBV2 to TRBJ1-5; D is unclear. Germline CDR1 is SNHLY and CDR2 is FYNNEI. CDR3 length equals 13 residues. V lost 4 bases and J lost 7, with 11 bases in between.

This clonotype was seen a handful of times. The chain is built from TRBV10-3 and TRBJ1-2; D is unclear. The CDR3 is 14 residues long. CDR1 is ENHRY and CDR2 is SYGVKD in the germline V gene. V lost 7 bases and J 2 bases, leaving 14 bases between the germline ends. The CDR3 nucleotides are TGTGCCATCACCGAGGGCCCTCAAAACTATGGCTACACCTTC. Protein sequence: CAITEGPQNYGYTF.

There are many counts of this clonotype. The CDR3 loop reads CASSYSLYIANTEAFF. The CDR3 nucleotides are TGTGCCAGCAGTTACTCCCTCTACATAGCGAACACTGAAGCTTTCTTT. The rearrangement links TRBV6-5 to TRBJ1-1; no reliable D call. Trimming removed 0 bases from V and 1 base from J, with 12 bases in between. The germline V gene has CDR1 MNHEY and CDR2 SVGAGI. This CDR3 is built from 16 residues.

This clonotype has ten or more counts. The V call is TRBV7-9, the J call TRBJ1-4; D unclear. The CDR3 contains 15 residues. Trimming cost V 6 bases and J 3 bases, with 14 bases left between them. The germline V gene has CDR1 SEHNR and CDR2 FQNEAQ (reference sequence). The CDR3 loop is CASSPHGKANEKLFF. The CDR3 DNA follows: TGTGCCAGCAGTCCCCACGGGAAGGCTAATGAAAAACTGTTTTTT.

This clonotype was counted at least ten times. This rearrangement joins TRBV7-8 to TRBJ1-6; TRBD1 is a possible D gene (6 bases). CDR1 is SGHVS, CDR2 FQNEAQ, per germline. Trimming took 3 bases from V and 9 from J, leaving 18 bases between them. CDR3 size: 16 residues. The CDR3 spells CASSFQTGGAGSPLHF. The CDR3 nucleotides are TGTGCCAGCAGCTTTCAGACAGGCGGAGCGGGTTCACCCCTCCACTTT.

At least ten counts were recorded for this clonotype. This chain connects TRBV29-1 to TRBJ1-1; D ambiguous. Germline V gene lookup returns CDR1 SQVTM and CDR2 ANQGSEA. The CDR3 is made up of 13 amino acids. V lost 6 bases and J lost 2, with 13 bases in between. The CDR3 is CSVNGIFNTEAFF. The CDR3 coding sequence is TGCAGCGTCAACGGGATATTCAACACTGAAGCTTTCTTT.

This clonotype was detected ten times or more. The chain recombines TRBV4-1 with TRBJ1-1; 8 nucleotides agree with TRBD1. The CDR3 is made up of 17 amino acids. V trimming: 4 bases; J trimming: 6 bases; junction bases outside the gene matches: 16. Germline V gene lookup returns CDR1 MGHRA and CDR2 YSYEKL. In nucleotides, the CDR3 is TGCGCCAGCAGCCGAGCGCACTGGGGACAGGCAAACCCTGAAGCTTTCTTT. Its translation: CASSRAHWGQANPEAFF.

This clonotype was observed at least ten times. V and J are TRBV2 and TRBJ2-7; 9 bases match TRBD2. The length of the CDR3 is 14 residues. The V gene's germline CDR1 is SNHLY and CDR2 FYNNEI. V lost 6 bases to trimming and J lost 7 bases; unmatched junction nucleotides: 10. The CDR3 loop reads CASRSGGRAEEQYF. CDR3 in DNA: TGTGCCAGCAGGTCGGGCGGGAGGGCCGAGGAGCAGTACTTC.

In this sample, this clonotype turned up many times. This chain links TRBV10-2 with TRBJ1-5; D is ambiguous. Germline values: CDR1 WSHSY, CDR2 SAAADI. V lost 7 bases and J lost 3, with 13 bases in between. This CDR3 comprises 14 residues. CDR3 region: CASTDTEYNQPQHF. The CDR3 DNA reads as TGCGCCAGCACCGACACCGAGTACAATCAGCCCCAGCATTTT.

This clonotype was counted many times. The chain uses TRBV2 and TRBJ2-1, with 7 bases lining up with TRBD2. Germline CDR1 SNHLY, CDR2 FYNNEI. The CDR3 is 13 amino acids. V gave up 10 bases and J gave up 1 base; unmatched junction bases: 4. The CDR3 sequence: CATGTTSYNEQFF. The CDR3 coding sequence is TGTGCCACCGGGACTACTTCCTACAATGAGCAGTTCTTC.

This clonotype has ten or more counts. The chain combines TRBV29-1 with TRBJ1-5, with no clear D. The germline gives CDR1 SQVTM, CDR2 ANQGSEA. The CDR3 is made up of 13 amino acids. V was cut by 5 bases and J by 2 bases, with 10 bases left in between. As DNA, the CDR3 is TGCAGCGTTACTCCTGGAGGCAATCAGCCCCAGCATTTT. This sequence encodes CSVTPGGNQPQHF.